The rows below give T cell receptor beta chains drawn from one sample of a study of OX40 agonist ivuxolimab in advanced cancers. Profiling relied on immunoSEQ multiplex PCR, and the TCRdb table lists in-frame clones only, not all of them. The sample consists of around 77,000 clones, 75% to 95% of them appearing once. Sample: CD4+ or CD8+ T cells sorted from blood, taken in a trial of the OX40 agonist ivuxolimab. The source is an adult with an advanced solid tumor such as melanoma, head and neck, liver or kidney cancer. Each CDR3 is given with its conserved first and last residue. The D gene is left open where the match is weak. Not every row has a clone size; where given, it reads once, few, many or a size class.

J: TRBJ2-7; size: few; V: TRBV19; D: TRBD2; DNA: TGTGCCAGTAGTTTCACGGGGGGGTCCTACGAGCAGTACTTC; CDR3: CASSFTGGSYEQYF
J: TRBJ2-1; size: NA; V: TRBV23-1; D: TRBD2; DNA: TGCGCCAGCAGTCAGCCGAAGGGACTAGCGGGAGGTACCTACAATGAGCAGTTCTTC; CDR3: CASSQPKGLAGGTYNEQFF
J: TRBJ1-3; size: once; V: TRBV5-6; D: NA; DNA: TGTGCCAGCAGTTTTTCTGGAAACACCATATATTTT; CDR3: CASSFSGNTIYF
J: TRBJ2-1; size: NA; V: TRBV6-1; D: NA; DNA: TGTGCCAGCAGTGAAAACAGGATACGCTCCTACAATGAGCAGTTCTTC; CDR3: CASSENRIRSYNEQFF
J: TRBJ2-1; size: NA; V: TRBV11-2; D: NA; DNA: TGTGCCAGCAGCTTAGTCGACAGCTCCTACAATGAGCAGTTCTTC; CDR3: CASSLVDSSYNEQFF
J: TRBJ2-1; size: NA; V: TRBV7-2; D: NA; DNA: TGTGCCAGCAGCTTAGAGGGGGAGGTGGATGAGCAGTTCTTC; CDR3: CASSLEGEVDEQFF
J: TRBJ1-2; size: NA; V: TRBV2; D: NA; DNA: TGTGCCAGCAGCCCGAGTTGGGGGGCAAAGGGCTACACCTTC; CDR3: CASSPSWGAKGYTF
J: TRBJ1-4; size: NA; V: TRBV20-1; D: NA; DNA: TGCAGTGCTTCCCTTTGGACAGAAGCGTTTTTT; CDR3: CSASLWTEAFF
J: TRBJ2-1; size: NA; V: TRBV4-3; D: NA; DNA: TGCGCCAGCAGCCAAGAACCTCATGGGGGGAGCTCCTACAATGAGCAGTTCTTC; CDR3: CASSQEPHGGSSYNEQFF
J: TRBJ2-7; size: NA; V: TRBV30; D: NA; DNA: TGTGCCTGGAGTATTGTGGGGTACGAGCAGTACTTC; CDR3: CAWSIVGYEQYF
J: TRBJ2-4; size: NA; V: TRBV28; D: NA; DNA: TGTGCCAGCAGTTTAGATACAGTCCTAGCCAAAAACATTCAGTACTTC; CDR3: CASSLDTVLAKNIQYF
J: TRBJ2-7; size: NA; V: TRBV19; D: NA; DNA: TGTGCCAGTAGTATGGGGAGCTACGAGCAGTACTTC; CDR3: CASSMGSYEQYF
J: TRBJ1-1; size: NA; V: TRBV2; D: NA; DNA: TGTGCCAGCAGGGCGCAGGAGAACACTGAAGCTTTCTTT; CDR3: CASRAQENTEAFF
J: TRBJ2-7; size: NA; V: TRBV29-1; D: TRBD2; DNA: TGCAGCGTTGCCTGGACTAGCGGGAGCTCCTACGAGCAGTACTTC; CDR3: CSVAWTSGSSYEQYF
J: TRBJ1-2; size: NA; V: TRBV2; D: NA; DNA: TGTGCCAGCAGTGTGTGGTCAACCCAAGGTGGCTACACCTTC; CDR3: CASSVWSTQGGYTF
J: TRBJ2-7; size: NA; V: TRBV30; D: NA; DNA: TGTGCCTGGAGTGTATTCGGGACGGGACGCTCCTACGAGCAGTACTTC; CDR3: CAWSVFGTGRSYEQYF
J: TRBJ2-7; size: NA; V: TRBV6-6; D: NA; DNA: TGTGCCAGCAGTCTACTTACAGAGTACGAGCAGTACTTC; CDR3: CASSLLTEYEQYF
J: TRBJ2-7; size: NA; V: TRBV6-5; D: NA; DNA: TGTGCCAGCAGCTACAGGTCCTCCTACGAGCAGTACTTC; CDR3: CASSYRSSYEQYF
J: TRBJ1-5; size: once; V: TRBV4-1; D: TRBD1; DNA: TGCGCCAGCAGCCAAGACAGGGGGAATCAGCCCCAGCATTTT; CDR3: CASSQDRGNQPQHF
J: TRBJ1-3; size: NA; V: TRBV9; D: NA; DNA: TGTGCCAGCAGCGTCACCCCCCCGAAGCGGTCCCTTTTT; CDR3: CASSVTPPKRSLF
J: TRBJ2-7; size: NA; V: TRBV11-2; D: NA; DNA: TGTGCCAGCAGCCAATGGGACGGAACCTACGAGCAGTACTTC; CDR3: CASSQWDGTYEQYF
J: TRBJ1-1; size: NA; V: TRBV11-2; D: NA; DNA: TGTGCCAGCAGCTTAGGTATGTTCGGGGGTTACACTGAAGCTTTCTTT; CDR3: CASSLGMFGGYTEAFF
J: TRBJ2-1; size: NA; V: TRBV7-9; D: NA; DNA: TGTGCCAGCAGCTCACCTACCCATATGGGCAGAGCCTCCCTCAATGAGCAGTTCTTC; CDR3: CASSSPTHMGRASLNEQFF
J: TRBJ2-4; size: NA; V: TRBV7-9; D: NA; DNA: TGTGCCAGCAGCCCCGAAGCAGGTTATCCCCAAGACATTCAGTACTTC; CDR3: CASSPEAGYPQDIQYF
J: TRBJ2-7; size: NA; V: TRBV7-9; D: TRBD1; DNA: TGTGCCAGCAGCGCCGGGACAGGCCGTTACGAGCAGTACTTC; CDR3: CASSAGTGRYEQYF
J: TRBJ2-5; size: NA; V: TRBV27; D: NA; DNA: TGTGCCAGCAGTTTGGACAGTAATGCAGAGACCCAGTACTTC; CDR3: CASSLDSNAETQYF
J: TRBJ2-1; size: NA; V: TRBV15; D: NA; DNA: TGTGCCACCTCAGTGAGGCGGCCGGGGAATGAGCAGTTCTTC; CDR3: CATSVRRPGNEQFF
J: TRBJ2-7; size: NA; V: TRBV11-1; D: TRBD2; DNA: TGTGCCAGCAGCGAGGGACTAGCGGGAGGGCCCTCCTACGAGCAGTACTTC; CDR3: CASSEGLAGGPSYEQYF
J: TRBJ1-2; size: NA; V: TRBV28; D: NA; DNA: TGTGCCACCCTTCCGGGGAACTATGGCTACACCTTC; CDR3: CATLPGNYGYTF
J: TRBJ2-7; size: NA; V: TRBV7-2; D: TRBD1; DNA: TGTGCCAGCAGCTTCGGGACAGGGGCTTACGAGCAGTACTTC; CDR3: CASSFGTGAYEQYF
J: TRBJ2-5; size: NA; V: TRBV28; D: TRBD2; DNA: TGTGCCAGCAGTTTTCAACTAGCGGGATACCAAGAGACCCAGTACTTC; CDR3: CASSFQLAGYQETQYF
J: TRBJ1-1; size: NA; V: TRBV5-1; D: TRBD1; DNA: TGCGCCAGCAGCTTGAGCACAGGGGGTCAAGCTTTCTTT; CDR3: CASSLSTGGQAFF
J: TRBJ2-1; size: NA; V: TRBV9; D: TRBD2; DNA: TGTGCCAGCAGCGTAGCGGGACTATCCTACAATGAGCAGTTCTTC; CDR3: CASSVAGLSYNEQFF
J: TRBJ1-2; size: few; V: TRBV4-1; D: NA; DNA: TGCGCCAGCAGCCAAATAACAGGGTATGGCTACACCTTC; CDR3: CASSQITGYGYTF
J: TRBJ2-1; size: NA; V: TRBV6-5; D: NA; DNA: TGTGCCAGCAGTACGCTAGGGGGGAATGAGCAGTTCTTC; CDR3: CASSTLGGNEQFF
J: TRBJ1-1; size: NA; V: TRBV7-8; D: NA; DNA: TGTGCCAGCAGCTTACCGGGGTCGGGCACTGAAGCTTTCTTT; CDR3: CASSLPGSGTEAFF
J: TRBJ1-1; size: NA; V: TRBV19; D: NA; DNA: TGTGCCAGTAGTTCAATGGGGAACACTGAAGCTTTCTTT; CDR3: CASSSMGNTEAFF
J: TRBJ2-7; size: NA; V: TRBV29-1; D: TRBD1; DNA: TGCAGCGTTAGGACAGGGATAACCTACGAGCAGTACTTC; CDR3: CSVRTGITYEQYF
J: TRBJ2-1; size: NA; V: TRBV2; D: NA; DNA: TGTGCCAGCACCGACGGATACAATGAGCAGTTCTTC; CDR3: CASTDGYNEQFF
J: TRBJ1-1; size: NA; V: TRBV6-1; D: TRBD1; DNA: TGTGCCAGCAACCTAAAGACAGGGATGAACACTGAAGCTTTCTTT; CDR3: CASNLKTGMNTEAFF
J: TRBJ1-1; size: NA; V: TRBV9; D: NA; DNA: TGTGCCAGCAGCGTAGGATCTGTGACGGAACGAAACACTGAAGCTTTCTTT; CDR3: CASSVGSVTERNTEAFF
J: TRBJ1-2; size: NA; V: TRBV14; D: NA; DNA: TGTGCCAGCAGCCCCCGGCGCACAGAGCCTTATGGCTACACCTTC; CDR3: CASSPRRTEPYGYTF
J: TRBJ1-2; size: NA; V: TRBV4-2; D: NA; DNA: TGTGCCAGCAGCCTAAGCGGTCTAGGACTTGGCTATGGCTACACCTTC; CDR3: CASSLSGLGLGYGYTF
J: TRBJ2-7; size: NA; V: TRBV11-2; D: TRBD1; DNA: TGTGCCAGCAGCTTAGGGACAGGGTCGGGCGAGCAGTACTTC; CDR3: CASSLGTGSGEQYF
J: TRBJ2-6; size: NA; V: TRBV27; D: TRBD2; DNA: TGTGCCAGCAGAGTGGGAGGGGGGGCCAACGTCCTGACTTTC; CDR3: CASRVGGGANVLTF
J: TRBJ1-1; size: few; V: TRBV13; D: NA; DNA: TGTGCCAGCAGCTTGCTGGGCACTGAAGCTTTCTTT; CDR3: CASSLLGTEAFF
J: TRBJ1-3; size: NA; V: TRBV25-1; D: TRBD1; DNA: TGTGCCAGCATGGAGACAGGGGTTGGAAACACCATATATTTT; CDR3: CASMETGVGNTIYF
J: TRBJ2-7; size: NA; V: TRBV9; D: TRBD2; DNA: TGTGCCAGCAGCGGTTTAGCGGGAGGCTCTTACGAGCAGTACTTC; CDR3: CASSGLAGGSYEQYF
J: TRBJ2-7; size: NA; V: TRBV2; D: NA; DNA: TGTGCCAGGGACAACTACGAGCAGTACTTC; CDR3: CARDNYEQYF
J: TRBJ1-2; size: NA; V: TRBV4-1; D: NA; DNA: TGCGCCAGCAGCCAAGATCGCCAGCCCTCGTATGGCTACACCTTC; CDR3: CASSQDRQPSYGYTF
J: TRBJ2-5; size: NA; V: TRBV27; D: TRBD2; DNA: TGTGCCAGCAGTTCCTATTCGACTAGCGGGGGGGGAGAAGAGACCCAGTACTTC; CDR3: CASSSYSTSGGGEETQYF
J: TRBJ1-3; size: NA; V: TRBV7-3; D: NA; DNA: TGTGCCAGCAGCGAGGGGACCTCTGGAAACACCATATATTTT; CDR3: CASSEGTSGNTIYF
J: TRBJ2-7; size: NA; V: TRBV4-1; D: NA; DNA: TGCGCCAGCAGCCAAGGGACAGGGAGGGCCTACGAGCAGTACTTC; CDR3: CASSQGTGRAYEQYF
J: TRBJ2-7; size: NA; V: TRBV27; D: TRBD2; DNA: TGTGCCAGCAGTCTCACGGGGGGGGCGCATCCTCCCTACGAGCAGTACTTC; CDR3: CASSLTGGAHPPYEQYF
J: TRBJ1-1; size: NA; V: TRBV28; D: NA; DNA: TGTGCCAGCACCCGGACGGGGGACGCGGAAAAAGCTTTCTTT; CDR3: CASTRTGDAEKAFF
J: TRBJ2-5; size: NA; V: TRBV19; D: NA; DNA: TGTGCCAGTAGTATGGGGCAGGGCCAAGAGACCCAGTACTTC; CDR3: CASSMGQGQETQYF
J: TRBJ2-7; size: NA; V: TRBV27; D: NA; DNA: TGTGCCAGCAGTGGGGTGAGGCAGGGCTTCTACGAGCAGTACTTC; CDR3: CASSGVRQGFYEQYF